This T cell receptor (beta chain) is drawn from a study of PD-1 blockade in classical Hodgkin lymphoma. Remarks on this clone: Its antigen remains unidentified.

Autologous stem cell transplantation was followed by relapse in every patient, and brentuximab vedotin exposure varied. Study outcomes and limitations: TCR diversity rose significantly by C4D1 in CD4+ but not CD8+ cells. Lower baseline TCR diversity marked trial partial responders and progressors. In newly diagnosed patients, baseline TCR diversity was reportedly below that of healthy donors.

The CDR3 is 14 residues long. CDR1 is KGHSH, CDR2 LQKENI, per germline. Trimming took 0 bases from V and 2 from J, leaving 7 bases between them. Profiled with immunoSEQ multiplex PCR; TCRdb holds only in-frame clones, not every one. The sample lists about 94,000 clones, 80% to 90% seen once, with approximately 12% in the top ten. The source is a human donor with classical Hodgkin lymphoma. The sequenced sample was peripheral blood mononuclear cells (PBMCs), obtained before the second cycle of nivolumab. The chain is built from TRBV18 and TRBJ1-2, with D perhaps matching TRBD1 (5 bases). CDR3: CASSPPGGNYGYTF. The CDR3 DNA reads TGTGCCAGCTCACCACCCGGGGGGAACTATGGCTACACCTTC.